The 5 T cell receptor beta chains reported below all come from one sample, sequenced in a study of CD8 T cells in ankylosing spondylitis. Study findings and constraints: It appeared that ankylosing spondylitis blood was characterized by a TCR beta motif of several highly homologous variants.

Via MiXCR, TCRdb re-called the 5' RACE reads, giving one row per CDR3 protein. The sample includes some 450,000 distinct CDR3 sequences, roughly 17% seen only once; the top ten take 0.95% to 1.1%. For these TCRs, the target antigens are not known. Sequencing used blood, either unsorted or a sorted T cell fraction (not recorded which). These TCRs come from a male donor with ankylosing spondylitis.

This clonotype was observed at least ten times. The V gene is TRBV7-2, the J gene TRBJ2-7; 8 bases align to TRBD2. The CDR3 spans 14 residues. Germline V lookup: CDR1 SGHTA, CDR2 FQGNSA. Trimming at V came to 2 bases and at J to 0 bases, leaving 0 bases not matched to a gene. The CDR3 loop reads CASSLSGSSYEQYF. CDR3 DNA: TGTGCCAGCAGCTTAAGCGGGAGCTCCTACGAGCAGTACTTC.

This clonotype was recorded at least ten times. The chain employs TRBV3-1 and TRBJ2-1; D may be TRBD1 or TRBD2 (5 bases each). Trimming removed 10 bases from V and 1 base from J, with 11 bases in between. Germline assignment: CDR1 LGHDT and CDR2 YNNKEL (reference sequence). The CDR3 has 13 residues. CDR3 sequence (DNA): TGTGCCACCGGGACCACTTCCTACAATGAGCAGTTCTTC. This sequence encodes CATGTTSYNEQFF.

The chain joins TRBV30 to TRBJ2-1; no clear D. Germline CDR1 GTSNPN, CDR2 SVGIG (reference sequence). The CDR3 has 13 residues. Trimming pared 0 bases from V and 6 bases from J, leaving 9 bases between. The CDR3 coding sequence is TGTGCCTGGAGTGTACTCCGGACCAATGAGCAGTTCTTC. It translates to CAWSVLRTNEQFF. Full variable domain (remainder filled in from reference TRBV30 and TRBJ2-1): SQTIHQWPATLVQPVGSPLSLECTVEGTSNPNLYWYRQAAGRGLQLLFYSVGIGQISSEVPQNLSASRPQDRQFILSSKKLLLSDSGFYLCAWSVLRTNEQFFGPGTRLTVL.

The CDR3 DNA reads as TGTGCCTGGAGACAGGGAAACGAGCAGTACTTC. Protein sequence: CAWRQGNEQYF. The J gene is TRBJ2-7, the V gene TRBV30, with D possibly TRBD1 on 6 matching bases. Germline-derived CDR1 and CDR2 are GTSNPN and SVGIG (reference sequence). With 3 bases removed from V and 5 bases from J, the gap between germline ends came to 8 bases. The CDR3 is made up of 11 amino acids.

This sequence joins TRBV4-3 and TRBJ2-3; possible D gene TRBD2, 7 bases. This CDR3 region has 17 residues. V lost 0 bases to trimming and J lost 0 bases, with 13 bases between them. Germline V lookup: CDR1 LGHNA, CDR2 YSLEER. DNA for the CDR3: TGCGCCAGCAGCCAAGAGCAGGCGGGGGCTAGCACAGATACGCAGTATTTT. Translated, it gives CASSQEQAGASTDTQYF.